This T cell receptor (beta chain) stems from a study of shared clonotypes between healthy human individuals (dated by TCRdb to about 2020). For the wider study: The cohort comprised a couple of women and a few men aged 18 to 49 years. To estimate repertoire size and how much clonotypes are shared between individuals, the study performed deep sequencing of blood TCR repertoires from a handful of healthy adults. To increase sequencing depth and limit assay-specific biases, TCR repertoire library preparation and sequencing were carried out by different laboratories using diverse techniques. Leukapheresis yielded between about 0.85 and 10 billion PBMCs per donor. For each donor, three plates each were used for CD4 naive and CD4 memory, two plates were used for CD8 naive, and one plate was used for CD8 memory.

As for this clone: The clone's antigen remains unknown. Base qualities were left out, and no much larger clone turns up one base away. This specimen includes other DNA sequences encoding the same CDR3.

Trimming takes 2 bases from V and 0 bases from J, and the germline ends sit 7 bases apart. There are 14 amino acids in the CDR3, from cysteine to phenylalanine inclusive. Here the CDR3 DNA is all that survives: 42 bases in frame from base 1. The germline V gene yields MGHRA for CDR1 and YSYEKL for CDR2. Using the deep immunoSEQ assay, multiplex PCR amplified TCR CDR3 regions from genomic DNA. Extracted genomic DNA from each cell subset was distributed evenly across all wells of several immunoSEQ 96-well plates, and each plate was treated as a replicate. For sorted subsets, 150 to 200 ng genomic DNA, equal to tens of thousands of T cell genomes, was loaded into each replicate PCR. Purified libraries were measured with a Qubit 3.0 fluorometer, size-checked on a Bioanalyzer 2100, and measured again with the KAPA Library Quantification kit. A separate single-read 150-cycle Illumina NextSeq 550 flow cell was used to sequence each immunoSEQ 96-well plate. The authors' pipeline ran thus. Because the immunoSEQ output included only junctional sequences and no quality scores, the filtering could not be the same as the filtering used for full-length reads. Sequences were annotated with PyIR, a Python wrapper for IgBLAST v1.9, using IMGT germline references to assign V/J genes and CDR3. Reads with weak V/J assignments (E-value above 1e-6), missing CDR3, stop codons, out-of-frame junctions, or ambiguous translated residues were removed. V3J clonotypes were defined as sequences sharing an identical inferred V gene, J gene, and CDR3 amino acid sequence. To compute the percentage overlap between repertoires, the number of shared unique clonotypes was divided by the size of the smaller repertoire. Richness of each repertoire was evaluated using RTK rarefaction, the Chao1 estimator, and Recon v2.1 estimates of unobserved clonotypes. Generation probabilities for all TCRbeta clonotypes obtained by the gDNA method from several donors were computed using OLGA. Imported from immuneACCESS, the table was reduced by TCRdb to in-frame sequences with V and J called. These copies leave out some clones; in studies compared against another copy, an unresolved V gene accounts for under half, and the cause of the remainder is not known. Clone size and V and J calls were adopted from that table, with D and trimming inferred from the DNA. For this sample the table gives millions of clones, of which just under 95% were detected only once. Of the sample, roughly 1% falls within the top ten clones.

CD8 naive samples consisted of CD45RO-negative cells that were positively selected for CCR7, yielding a CD45RA+CCR7+ population without TemRA cells. The donors were healthy, HIV-negative adults with no recently reported acute infections or vaccinations. All donors were Caucasian adults living in Nashville, Tennessee, USA. Blood was obtained by leukapheresis, after which PBMCs were separated by Ficoll-Histopaque density gradient centrifugation and cryopreserved in liquid nitrogen vapor phase. Purity and quantity of every magnetically sorted T cell population were checked by analytical flow cytometry. Genomic DNA was isolated from every sorted fraction and measured by UV absorbance on a Nanodrop 2000c. Study-wide conclusions, independent of this receptor: The small number of donors limited the genetic and exposure-history diversity represented. Pairwise subsampling led to the expectation that sequencing depth would affect the degree of clonotype sharing among donors. Naive subsets generally had larger estimated clonotype richness than memory subsets. Incomplete sequencing was indicated by rarefaction of sorted-subset datasets, despite the large sequencing depth. Roughly 5.2% of naive CD4, 3.5% of naive CD8, approximately 2.2% of memory CD4, and 0.35% to 0.5% of memory CD8 clonotypes were shared across four donors. Sampling was restricted to blood, and TCR repertoires in tissues likely differ from the TCR repertoires found in blood. Compared with non-shared clonotypes, the clonotypes found in all four sorted-subset donors had higher generation probabilities.

The sequenced sample was naive CD8+ T cells sorted from blood. The meaning of the sample's cell subset or site label: CD45RA+CCR7+. The receptor comes from a man younger than 30 in good health. The receptor chain draws on TRBV4-1 and TRBJ1-1, with the identity of the D gene unclear. The nucleotide sequence is given as TGCGCCAGCAGCCAAACAGAGCTGAACACTGAAGCTTTCTTT. Translation gives CASSQTELNTEAFF.